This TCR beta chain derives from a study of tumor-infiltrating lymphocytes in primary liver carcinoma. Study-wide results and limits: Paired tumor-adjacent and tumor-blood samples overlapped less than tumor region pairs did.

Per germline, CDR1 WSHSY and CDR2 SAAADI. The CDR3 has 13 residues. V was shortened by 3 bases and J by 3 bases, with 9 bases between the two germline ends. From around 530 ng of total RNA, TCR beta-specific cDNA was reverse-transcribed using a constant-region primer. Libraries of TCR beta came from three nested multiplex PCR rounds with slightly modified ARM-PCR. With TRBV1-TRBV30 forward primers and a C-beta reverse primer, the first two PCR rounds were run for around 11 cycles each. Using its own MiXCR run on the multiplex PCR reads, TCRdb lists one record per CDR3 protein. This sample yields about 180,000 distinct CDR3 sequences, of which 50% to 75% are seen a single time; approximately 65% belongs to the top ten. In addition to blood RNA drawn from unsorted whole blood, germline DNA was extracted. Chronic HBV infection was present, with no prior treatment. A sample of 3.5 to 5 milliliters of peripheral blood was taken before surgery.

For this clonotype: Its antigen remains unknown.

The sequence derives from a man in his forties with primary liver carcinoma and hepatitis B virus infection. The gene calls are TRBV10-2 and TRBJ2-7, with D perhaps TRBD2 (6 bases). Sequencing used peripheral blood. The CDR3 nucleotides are TGCGCCAGCAGTGAAGACGGGAGCTACGAGCAGTACTTC. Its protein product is CASSEDGSYEQYF.